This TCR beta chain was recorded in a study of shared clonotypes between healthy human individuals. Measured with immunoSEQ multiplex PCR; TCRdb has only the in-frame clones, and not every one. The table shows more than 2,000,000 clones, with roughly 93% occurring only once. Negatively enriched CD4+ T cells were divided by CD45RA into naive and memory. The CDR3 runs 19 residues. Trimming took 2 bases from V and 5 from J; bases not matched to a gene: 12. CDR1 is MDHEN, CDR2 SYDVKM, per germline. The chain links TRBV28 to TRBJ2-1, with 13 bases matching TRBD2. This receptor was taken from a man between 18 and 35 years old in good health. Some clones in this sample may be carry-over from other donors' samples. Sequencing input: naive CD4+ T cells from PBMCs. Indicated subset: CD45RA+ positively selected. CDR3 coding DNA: TGTGCCAGCAGTTTAAGTTTCGTGACTAGCGGGAGGATAAACAATGAGCAGTTCTTC. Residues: CASSLSFVTSGRINNEQFF.